This is a list of T cell receptor beta chains from one sample in a study of blood T cells in healthy people across ages. TCRdb redid the calling of the 5' RACE reads with MiXCR, one entry per CDR3 protein. Of under 1,000,000 distinct CDR3 sequences in the sample, roughly 40% were seen once. The specimen was blood. The receptors come from a man between 18 and 35 years old in good health. CDR3s include the opening cysteine and the closing phenylalanine or tryptophan. Each record gives: CDR3 DNA, CDR3 protein, D gene, V gene, J gene, clone size. A D gene is named only where the DNA matches it firmly. Only some rows state a clone size, as once, few, many or a class for expanded clones.

TGTGCCAGCACCCAGGGCAGGGGAGGATATGGCTACACCTTC	CASTQGRGGYGYTF	-	TRBV28	TRBJ1-2	few
TGCAGCGTTGAAGGGGCTCGCTACGAGCAGTACTTC	CSVEGARYEQYF	-	TRBV29-1	TRBJ2-7	many
TGCAGTGCTATTCGGATCAGGGGAATTGTAGCTTTCTTT	CSAIRIRGIVAFF	-	TRBV20-1	TRBJ1-1	-
TGTGCCAGCAGCTTGGAGGCCCTTCCCGATAACTATGGCTACACCTTC	CASSLEALPDNYGYTF	-	TRBV5-5	TRBJ1-2	many
TGCAGTGCTGATAGCGGGCCCCCCGGGAATGAGCAGTACTTC	CSADSGPPGNEQYF	TRBD2	TRBV20-1	TRBJ2-7	few
TGTGCCAGCAGCGTTAGTACGGATGTGGGCTATGGCTACACCTTC	CASSVSTDVGYGYTF	-	TRBV9	TRBJ1-2	-
TGTGCCAGCAGTGCATCATCTTCTTCCGGCTACACCTTC	CASSASSSSGYTF	-	TRBV27	TRBJ1-2	-
TGTGCCAGCAGAGCGGACAACTTGAGGCAGTACTTC	CASRADNLRQYF	-	TRBV2	TRBJ2-7	few
TGTGCCAGCTCATCCGGTGGGGGCGACCGGAATGAGCAGTTCTTC	CASSSGGGDRNEQFF	-	TRBV18	TRBJ2-1	-
TGTGCCAGCAGTCTCATGGCCCTCGACAGGAACACTGAAGCTTTCTTT	CASSLMALDRNTEAFF	-	TRBV6-5	TRBJ1-1	few
TGCGCCAGCAGCCCCGAATCACAGGGGCGAGTCGCCCGCTCCTACAATGAGCAGTTCTTC	CASSPESQGRVARSYNEQFF	TRBD1	TRBV5-1	TRBJ2-1	-
TGTGCCAGCAGTACCAGACTAGCGGTGAGCGCAGATACGGAATATTTT	CASSTRLAVSADTEYF	TRBD2	TRBV12-3/TRBV12-4	TRBJ2-3	-
TGTGCCAGCAGCTTAGCAGGAAGACAGTCCCCTGGCTACACCTTC	CASSLAGRQSPGYTF	-	TRBV7-2	TRBJ1-2	-
TGTGCCAGCAGCTCATACGAGGGGAGGTGGGGGAGCACAGATACGCAGTATTTT	CASSSYEGRWGSTDTQYF	-	TRBV11-2	TRBJ2-3	-
TGTGCCATCAGGGGGACTAGCGGGAACAATGAGCAGTACTTC	CAIRGTSGNNEQYF	TRBD2	TRBV10-3	TRBJ2-5	-
TGTGCCCGCAGCCAAAACCGGCCAAGCCCAACCTCGGACAATTCACCCCTCCACTTT	CARSQNRPSPTSDNSPLHF	-	TRBV3-1	TRBJ1-6	-
TGTGCCAGCAGTTTGACCGACAGTCAGCCCCAGCATTTT	CASSLTDSQPQHF	-	TRBV12-3/TRBV12-4	TRBJ1-5	-